Described below is a single T cell receptor (beta chain) sequence and its context. Its antigen is not identified. The time point denotes: week 47, end of study. Each dose delivered 300 ug of mutant IDH1 20-mer peptide subcutaneously with imiquimod. Eight vaccinations went to patients in weeks 1, 3, 5, 7, 11, 15, 19, 23. The CDR3 sequence is 14 residues long. Between the trimmed V and J ends, which lost 4 bases and 2 bases, there was a span of 11 bases. CDR1 and CDR2 (germline): MGHDK, SYGVNS. The data belong to a study of a mutant IDH1 vaccine in newly diagnosed glioma. As for the study in general: Vaccines were begun 4-6 weeks after radiotherapy alone, or with temozolomide cycles. There were approximately 62% males and approximately 38% females among treated patients, whose mean age was 40.4 years.

Study-level findings and limits: Variations in leading peripheral T cell clonotypes appeared to have no connection with pseudoprogression.

The repertoire was sequenced with immunoSEQ multiplex PCR; TCRdb's copy has only in-frame clones and lacks some. The sample includes about 55,000 clones, roughly 72% of them seen just once. The sequence derives from a woman aged 40 to 50 with glioma. Some clones in this sample may be carry-over from other donors' samples. The specimen comprised PBMCs, sampled from a glioma patient whose treatment included an IDH1 peptide vaccine. The chain employs TRBV25-1 and TRBJ2-5, with unresolved D. The CDR3 DNA reads as TGTGCCAGCAGTGGGGAACGGTTACAAGAGACCCAGTACTTC. Its protein product is CASSGERLQETQYF.